This TCR beta chain derives from a study of cytomegalovirus exposure and HLA in healthy donors. Study-level points and caveats: HLA allele associations emerged for roughly 17,000 TCR beta sequences in a later analysis, at 0.05 false discovery rate.

The length of the CDR3 is 17 residues. CDR1 SGHAT and CDR2 FQNNGV come from the germline V gene. The ends lost 3 bases at V and 0 bases at J; junction bases unmatched: 6. Remarks on this clone: What it binds is unknown.

The PCR ran on 60 Vbeta and 13 Jbeta primers. Method: immunoSEQ multiplex PCR; TCRdb's copy keeps in-frame clones and lacks some. The profile shows 140,000 to 150,000 clones, around 79% of them singletons. The sample consisted of PBMCs. This receptor was obtained from a man in his forties or fifties in good health and CMV-seropositive. The gene calls are TRBV11-2 and TRBJ2-7, with 12 bases lining up with TRBD1. The CDR3 is CASSFGTGGLNSYEQYF. CDR3 in DNA: TGTGCCAGCAGCTTCGGGACAGGGGGCCTGAACTCCTACGAGCAGTACTTC.